The following is a T cell receptor beta chain sequence with its context. The source of the sample is a study of blood T cell repertoires in COVID-19. Clones were sequenced by immunoSEQ multiplex PCR, and TCRdb holds only the in-frame ones, with some missing. The sample shows around 82,000 clones, 65% to 90% of them seen only once. Germline lookup yields CDR1 MNHNS and CDR2 SASEGT. V shed 1 base and J shed 0 bases, with 13 bases lying between them. This CDR3 spans 18 amino acids. The source material was peripheral blood. The TCR originated in an elderly man with COVID-19, enrolled during active disease. The chain carries TRBV6-1 and TRBJ1-6; no reliable D call. CDR3 in amino acids: CASSEDSPLSSYNSPLHF. In DNA, the CDR3 is TGTGCCAGCAGTGAAGACAGCCCGTTGAGCTCCTATAATTCACCCCTCCACTTT.